This T cell receptor (beta chain) stems from a study of early T cells in non-severe SARS-CoV-2 infection. This clonotype was observed many times. Each CDR3 protein is one row after TCRdb ran MiXCR on the 5' RACE reads. The sample has about 67,000 distinct CDR3 sequences, around a tenth seen once. CDR3 length equals 14 residues. Germline V gene lookup returns CDR1 MNHEY and CDR2 SMNVEV (reference sequence). Trimming pared 2 bases from V and 5 bases from J, leaving 13 bases between. The receptor was derived from an adult who was a healthcare worker with PCR-confirmed SARS-CoV-2 infection or an uninfected control (not recorded which). The chain is built from TRBV27 and TRBJ2-7; TRBD1 or TRBD2 may be the D gene (5 bases each). The sequenced sample was whole blood. DNA of the CDR3: TGTGCCAGCAGTTTAACCCGGGACGGCCACGAGCAGTACTTC. It yields the protein CASSLTRDGHEQYF.